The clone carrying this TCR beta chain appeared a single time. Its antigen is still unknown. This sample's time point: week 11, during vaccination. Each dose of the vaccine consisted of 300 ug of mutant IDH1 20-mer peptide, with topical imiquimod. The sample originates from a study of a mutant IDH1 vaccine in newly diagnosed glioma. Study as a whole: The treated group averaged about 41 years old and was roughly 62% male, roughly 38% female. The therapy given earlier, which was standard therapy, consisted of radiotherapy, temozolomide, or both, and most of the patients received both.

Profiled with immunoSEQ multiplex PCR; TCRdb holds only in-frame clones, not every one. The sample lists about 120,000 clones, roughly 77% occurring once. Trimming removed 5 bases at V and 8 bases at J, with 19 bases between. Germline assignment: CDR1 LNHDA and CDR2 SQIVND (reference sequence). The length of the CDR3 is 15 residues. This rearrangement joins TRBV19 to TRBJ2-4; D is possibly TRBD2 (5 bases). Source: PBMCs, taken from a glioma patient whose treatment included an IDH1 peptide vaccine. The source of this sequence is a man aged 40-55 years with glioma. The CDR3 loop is CASSPARTSNDIQYF. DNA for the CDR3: TGTGCCAGTAGTCCAGCCAGGACTTCCAATGACATTCAGTACTTC.